This T cell receptor beta chain was found in a study of a mutant IDH1 vaccine in newly diagnosed glioma. On the study more broadly: Either 4-6 weeks after radiotherapy alone or alongside temozolomide, vaccination was begun. Patients were pretreated with radiotherapy, temozolomide, or both, mostly both.

Points on this clone: Its antigen is not identified.

CDR3 length: 15 residues. Germline CDR1 reads SGHNT; CDR2 reads YYREEE (reference sequence). J lost 6 bases, V lost 2 bases, and 7 bases had no gene match. Method: immunoSEQ multiplex PCR; TCRdb's copy keeps in-frame clones and lacks some. The sample comprises 25,000 or so clones, more than 60% of which are singletons, and 6% to 8% rests with the top ten. Stated time point: week 5, during vaccination. Vaccine doses each comprised 300 ug of mutant IDH1 20-mer peptide, with topical imiquimod. This clonotype was obtained from a man aged 35-49 years with glioma. Some clones in this sample may be carry-over from other donors' samples. This material consisted of PBMCs, taken from a glioma patient whose treatment included an IDH1 peptide vaccine. This chain joins TRBV5-4 and TRBJ1-2; TRBD1 matches 10 bases. Here the CDR3 reads CASSFSRQGADGYTF. The DNA for the CDR3 is TGTGCCAGCAGCTTCAGCCGACAGGGGGCGGATGGCTACACCTTC.